This T cell receptor beta chain was captured by sequencing in a study of T cell changes during pregnancy in multiple sclerosis. The CDR3 loop spans 16 amino acids. The V gene's germline CDR1 is SEHNR and CDR2 FQNEAQ (reference sequence). The V gene end was trimmed by 2 bases and the J gene end by 2 bases; junction bases not matched to a gene: 5. Data came from immunoSEQ multiplex PCR; TCRdb stores just in-frame clones and leaves some out. The table has 85,000 to 110,000 clones, around 91% seen once. The gene calls are TRBV7-9 and TRBJ2-3; TRBD2 matches at 9 bases. This TCR was recovered from a female donor with multiple sclerosis, enrolled in a pregnancy study. The specimen comprised peripheral blood, sampled after pregnancy. CDR3 loop: CASSLSRLAATDTQYF. The CDR3 region has the DNA TGTGCCAGCAGCTTAAGTAGACTAGCGGCCACAGATACGCAGTATTTT.